A single sample gave rise to the 6 T cell receptor delta chains below, sequenced in a study of γδ T cells in repeated Plasmodium falciparum infection. Bulk repertoires came from Vgamma9/Vdelta2+ or Vdelta2-negative gammadelta T cells flow-sorted from PBMC. TCRdb called clones anew from the multiplex PCR reads with CATT. The sample shows over 90,000 delta-chain clones, approximately 0.96% of them seen only once. Sequencing was done on a sample of gamma-delta T cells from blood. Every receptor here comes from a pool of human donors (malaria-infected and uninfected, not separated).

This clone was detected only a few times. Translating this DNA gives a protein that differs at residue 3 from the TCRdb one, which belongs to a much larger clone; a read error is likely, and the protein shown is this translation. The genes are TRDV2 and TRDJ1, with 13 nucleotides matching TRDD3. From germline, CDR1 is GEAIGNYY and CDR2 EKD. The CDR3 is made up of 19 amino acids. The CDR3 nucleotides read TGTGCCCGTGACACGGTACTACTGGGGGATACGCTGTACTCCGATAAACTCATCTTT. Translation gives CARDTVLLGDTLYSDKLIF.

This clone was counted a few times. TCRdb lists the protein of a much larger clone for this DNA, which differs at residue 5, so this is likely a read error; the protein given here is translated from the DNA itself. V usage is TRDV2 and J usage is TRDJ1; TRDD3 aligns across 7 bases. V lost 3 bases, J lost 0 bases, and 6 bases stayed unmatched. From germline, CDR1 is GEAIGNYY and CDR2 EKD. The CDR3 runs 15 residues. In DNA form, the CDR3 reads TGTGCCTGTGACCGGGGGATTACGTACACCGATAAACTCATCTTT. It codes for CACDRGITYTDKLIF.

This clone was recorded a few times. The protein TCRdb gives is from a much larger clone and does not agree with this DNA's translation at residue 5, likely a read error; the protein shown here comes from the DNA. As DNA, the CDR3 is TGTGCTCTTGGGGGTTTGTCCACCCCATTCCCTGAGGGATTGTACTGGGGGATAACGTCCGATAAACTCATCTTT. Its protein product is CALGGLSTPFPEGLYWGITSDKLIF. The V and J genes are TRDV1 and TRDJ1; 11 nucleotides agree with TRDD3. The J gene, not given by TCRdb, was assigned here from a germline match of the nucleotide sequence. V was clipped by 4 bases and J by 3 bases; unmatched bases: 34. The CDR3 is made up of 25 amino acids. The germline gives CDR1 TSWWSYY, CDR2 QGS.

This clone showed up just a few times. A far larger clone is a single base away, which makes a read error likely. Other DNA sequences in the same sample also yield this CDR3. The gene calls are TRDV2 and TRDJ1; TRDD3 aligns across 11 bases. No J segment appears in TCRdb, so it was assigned here by matching the sequence to germline. Germline V gives CDR1 GEAIGNYY, CDR2 EKD. Germline trimming cut 1 base from V and 0 bases from J; bases unmatched to any gene: 3. The CDR3 covers 16 residues. CDR3 DNA: TGTGCCTGTGACACAATGGGGGATACGGACACCGATAAACTCATCTTT. Protein sequence: CACDTMGDTDTDKLIF.

There are many counts of this clone. A far more abundant clone sits one base away, making this likely a read error. The same CDR3 arises from other DNA sequences in this sample as well. The V gene is TRDV2; the J gene was not called; the table gives TRDD3 as D, unverified against the DNA. CDR3 length equals 18 residues. Germline V lookup: CDR1 GEAIGNYY, CDR2 EKD. CDR3 DNA sequence: TGTGCCTGTGACGCAGTTTTAGGTGTGGGATCGAACACCGATAAGCTCATCTTT. Translation: CACDAVLGVGSNTDKLIF.

There are a few counts of this clone. The protein TCRdb lists belongs to a much larger clone and differs from this DNA's translation at residue 20, which points to a read error; the protein shown is made from the DNA. Called V gene: TRDV1; the J gene was not called; TRDD3 was called by the table and not checked on the DNA. Germline-derived CDR1 and CDR2 are TSWWSYY and QGS. The CDR3 is 22 residues long. The CDR3 nucleotides read TGTGCTCTTGGGGAACTAGAATCTATACTGGGGGACCCTTGCTGGGACACCCGACAGGTGTTTTTC. Its translation is CALGELESILGDPCWDTRQVFF.